The clone carrying this T cell receptor (beta chain) was counted a few times. Its cognate antigen is unknown. The data stem from a study of beta chain features in type 1 diabetes. CDR1 is LGHNA, CDR2 YSLEER, per germline. V shed 4 bases and J 5 bases; nucleotides not matched to a gene: 11. This CDR3 has 17 residues. Reverse transcribing all isolated RNA meant expressed TCRB transcripts were sequenced. The method was immunoSEQ multiplex PCR; TCRdb's version includes in-frame clones alone and lacks a portion of them. The sample holds 120,000 or so clones, roughly 17% seen once. Study results and caveats: More deletions and fewer insertions at VDJ junctions were seen in type 1 diabetes patients. Among patients with Type 1 diabetes, TCRB CDR3s were moderately but significantly shorter in every one of the four CD4+ subsets. PCR could preferentially amplify shorter templates, alike in patients and controls.

The V gene is TRBV4-3, the J gene TRBJ2-1, with TRBD1 matching 10 bases. The specimen sequenced was central memory CD4+ T cells from blood. This TCR was sampled from a man aged 18 to 30 with type 1 diabetes. The CDR3 DNA follows: TGCGCCAGCAGCCGCGTCGGGACAGGGGTCGGGAACAATGAGCAGTTCTTC. It yields the protein CASSRVGTGVGNNEQFF.